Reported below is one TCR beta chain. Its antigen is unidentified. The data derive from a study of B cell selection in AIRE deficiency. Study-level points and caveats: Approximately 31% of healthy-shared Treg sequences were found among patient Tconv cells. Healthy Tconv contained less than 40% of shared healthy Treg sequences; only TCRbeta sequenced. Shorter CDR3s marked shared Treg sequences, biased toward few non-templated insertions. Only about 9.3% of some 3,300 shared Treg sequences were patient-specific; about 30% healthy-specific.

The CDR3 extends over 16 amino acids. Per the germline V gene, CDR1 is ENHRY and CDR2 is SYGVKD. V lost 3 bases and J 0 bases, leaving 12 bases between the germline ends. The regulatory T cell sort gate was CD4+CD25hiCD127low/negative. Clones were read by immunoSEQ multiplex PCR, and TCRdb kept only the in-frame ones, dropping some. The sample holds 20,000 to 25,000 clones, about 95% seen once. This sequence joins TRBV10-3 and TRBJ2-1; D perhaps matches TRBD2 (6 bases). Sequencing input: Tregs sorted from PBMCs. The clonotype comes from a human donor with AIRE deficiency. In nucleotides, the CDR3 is TGTGCCATCAGTGACTTCGGGAGCAGCTCCTACAATGAGCAGTTCTTC. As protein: CAISDFGSSSYNEQFF.